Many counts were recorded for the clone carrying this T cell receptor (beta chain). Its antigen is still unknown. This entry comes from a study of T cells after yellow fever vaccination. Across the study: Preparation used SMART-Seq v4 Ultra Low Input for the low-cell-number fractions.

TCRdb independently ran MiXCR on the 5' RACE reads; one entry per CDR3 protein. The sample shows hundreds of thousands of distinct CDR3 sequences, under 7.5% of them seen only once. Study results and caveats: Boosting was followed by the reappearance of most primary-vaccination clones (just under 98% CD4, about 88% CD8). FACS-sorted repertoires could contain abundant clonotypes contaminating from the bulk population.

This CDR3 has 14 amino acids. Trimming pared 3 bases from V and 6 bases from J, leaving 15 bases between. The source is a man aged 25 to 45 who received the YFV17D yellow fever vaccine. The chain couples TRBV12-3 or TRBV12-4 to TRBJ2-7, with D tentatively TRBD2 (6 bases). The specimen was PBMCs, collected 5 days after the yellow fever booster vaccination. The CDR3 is CASSFVGGRGEQYF. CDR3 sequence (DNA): TGTGCCAGCAGTTTTGTCGGGGGACGGGGCGAGCAGTACTTC.